This T cell receptor beta chain came from a study of T-cell memory formation after mild COVID-19. It was 5'RACE with constant-segment primers that produced the TCR alpha and TCR beta cDNA libraries, which carried sample barcodes and UMIs. Using its own MiXCR run on the 5' RACE reads, TCRdb lists one record per CDR3 protein. The table lists approximately 350,000 distinct CDR3 sequences, 25% to 30% of them singletons. Germline CDR1 is SGHNT and CDR2 is YENEEA. The CDR3 totals 13 residues. V lost 3 bases and J 3 bases, leaving 8 bases between the germline ends. The study, taken as a whole, reports: A second wave expanding day 15 to 37 was CD4+-biased; contracting clones were balanced. Contracting CD4+ clones were located mainly in CM and EM, and CD8+ clones in EMRA. The study detected some responding clones in pre-infection memory, suggesting cross-reactive memory joined.

There are a few counts of this clonotype. What it recognizes is unknown. Sequenced input: PBMCs or a T cell subset sorted from them (not recorded which). The chain is built from TRBV11-3 and TRBJ1-1; D remains ambiguous. This TCR was recovered from an adult woman who had mild COVID-19 (a few samples of this study predate the infection). Cell type and time point are not known. This CDR3 is CASSFSEDTEAFF. CDR3 nucleotides: TGTGCCAGCAGCTTCAGTGAGGACACTGAAGCTTTCTTT.